A selection of T cell receptor beta chains follows, all from one sample in a study of blood T cells in healthy people across ages. Via MiXCR, TCRdb re-called the 5' RACE reads, giving one row per CDR3 protein. The sample consists of under 2,000,000 distinct CDR3 sequences, 40% to 55% of them appearing once. Sequencing was done on a sample of blood. The receptors here all came from a woman aged 40 to 50 in good health. CDR3s include the opening cysteine and the closing phenylalanine or tryptophan. The order of the fields is J gene, clone size, V gene, D gene, CDR3 DNA, CDR3 protein. D genes are given only for firm matches. Part of the rows lack a size; the others show once, few, many or a class for expanded clones.

J gene: TRBJ2-4; clone size: NA; V gene: TRBV6-5; D gene: TRBD1; CDR3 DNA: TGTGCCAGCAGAAAGGACAGGGGGATGAACATTCAGTACTTC; CDR3 protein: CASRKDRGMNIQYF
J gene: TRBJ2-6; clone size: NA; V gene: TRBV7-9; D gene: TRBD2; CDR3 DNA: TGTGCCAGCAGCCTGTGGGGGGGTTCCATCTCTGGGGCCAACGTCCTGACTTTC; CDR3 protein: CASSLWGGSISGANVLTF
J gene: TRBJ1-4; clone size: NA; V gene: TRBV4-1; D gene: TRBD1; CDR3 DNA: TGCGCCAGCAGCCAAGGCGGGACAGGGAGCGAAAAACTGTTTTTT; CDR3 protein: CASSQGGTGSEKLFF
J gene: TRBJ1-5; clone size: NA; V gene: TRBV20-1; D gene: TRBD1; CDR3 DNA: TGCAGTGCTAGAGCTATGGACAGGGAGAATCAGCCCCAGCATTTT; CDR3 protein: CSARAMDRENQPQHF
J gene: TRBJ1-2; clone size: NA; V gene: TRBV7-2; D gene: TRBD1; CDR3 DNA: TGTGCCAGCAGGTCGGGACAGTTAAACTATGGCTACACCTTC; CDR3 protein: CASRSGQLNYGYTF
J gene: TRBJ1-6; clone size: many; V gene: TRBV4-2; D gene: TRBD1; CDR3 DNA: TGTGCCAGCAGCCAAGATCCGGACAGGCGAAATTCACCCCTCCACTTT; CDR3 protein: CASSQDPDRRNSPLHF
J gene: TRBJ2-1; clone size: NA; V gene: TRBV11-3; D gene: NA; CDR3 DNA: TGTGCCAGCAGCTTAGATGGACACAGTGAGCAGTTCTTC; CDR3 protein: CASSLDGHSEQFF
J gene: TRBJ1-2; clone size: NA; V gene: TRBV4-2; D gene: TRBD1; CDR3 DNA: TGTGCCAGCAGCCAAGACAGGGGGCAGAACTATGGCTACACCTTC; CDR3 protein: CASSQDRGQNYGYTF
J gene: TRBJ2-5; clone size: NA; V gene: TRBV20-1; D gene: NA; CDR3 DNA: TGCAGCAAAAGGGTCCGGGGAAAAGAGACCCAGTACTTC; CDR3 protein: CSKRVRGKETQYF
J gene: TRBJ2-7; clone size: few; V gene: TRBV29-1; D gene: NA; CDR3 DNA: TGCAGCGTTCTCCCAACGGGCAGGGGTTACGAGCAGTACTTC; CDR3 protein: CSVLPTGRGYEQYF
J gene: TRBJ2-1; clone size: NA; V gene: TRBV5-1; D gene: NA; CDR3 DNA: TGCGCCAGCAGCCCGGATTGGACGGTGTCCTACAATGAGCAGTTCTTC; CDR3 protein: CASSPDWTVSYNEQFF
J gene: TRBJ2-5; clone size: NA; V gene: TRBV29-1; D gene: NA; CDR3 DNA: TGCAGCGTTGTATTCGGGCGGGGACGTAATGAGCAGTACTTC; CDR3 protein: CSVVFGRGRNEQYF
J gene: TRBJ1-1; clone size: NA; V gene: TRBV11-2; D gene: NA; CDR3 DNA: TGTGCCAGCAGCTTACGTTTGAGATCTCCGAACACTGAAGCTTTCTTT; CDR3 protein: CASSLRLRSPNTEAFF
J gene: TRBJ2-6; clone size: NA; V gene: TRBV27; D gene: TRBD1; CDR3 DNA: TGTGCCAGCAGCGTTACCGGGACAGTCTCTGGGGCCAACGTCCTGACTTTC; CDR3 protein: CASSVTGTVSGANVLTF
J gene: TRBJ1-2; clone size: few; V gene: TRBV6-6; D gene: NA; CDR3 DNA: TGTGCCAGCAGCTACCCAGAAGGGTTTGGTGGCTACACCTTC; CDR3 protein: CASSYPEGFGGYTF
J gene: TRBJ2-3; clone size: NA; V gene: TRBV29-1; D gene: TRBD2; CDR3 DNA: TGCAGCGTTGAACCCGCCTGGGGCAGCGGGGGGACAGATACGCAGTATTTT; CDR3 protein: CSVEPAWGSGGTDTQYF
J gene: TRBJ1-2; clone size: many; V gene: TRBV25-1; D gene: NA; CDR3 DNA: TGTGCCAGCAGTGAGTCAGCTAACTATGGCTACACCTTC; CDR3 protein: CASSESANYGYTF
J gene: TRBJ2-7; clone size: NA; V gene: TRBV28; D gene: NA; CDR3 DNA: TGTGCCAGCAGCTTACCGGGATTCCGGTCCTACGAGCAGTACTTC; CDR3 protein: CASSLPGFRSYEQYF
J gene: TRBJ2-2; clone size: once; V gene: TRBV7-2; D gene: NA; CDR3 DNA: TGTGCCAGCAGTCGGCGACAGAACGGGGAGCTGTTTTTT; CDR3 protein: CASSRRQNGELFF
J gene: TRBJ2-1; clone size: once; V gene: TRBV7-2; D gene: TRBD2; CDR3 DNA: TGTGCCAGCAGCCCCGGACTAGCGGGGCAGCAGTTCTTC; CDR3 protein: CASSPGLAGQQFF
J gene: TRBJ1-6; clone size: NA; V gene: TRBV6-6; D gene: NA; CDR3 DNA: TGTGCCAGCAGTTACTCTGGGGGCTCGATTAATTCACCCCTCCACTTT; CDR3 protein: CASSYSGGSINSPLHF
J gene: TRBJ2-5; clone size: NA; V gene: TRBV2; D gene: NA; CDR3 DNA: TGTGCCAGCAGTGAACTCCACCTGGAGACCCAGTACTTC; CDR3 protein: CASSELHLETQYF
J gene: TRBJ2-7; clone size: once; V gene: TRBV20-1; D gene: NA; CDR3 DNA: TGCAGTGCTCTGTACACGTACGAGCAGTACTTC; CDR3 protein: CSALYTYEQYF
J gene: TRBJ2-7; clone size: few; V gene: TRBV29-1; D gene: TRBD1; CDR3 DNA: TGCAGCGTGGCAATCAGGGGGCGCGGGCAGTACTTC; CDR3 protein: CSVAIRGRGQYF
J gene: TRBJ1-2; clone size: NA; V gene: TRBV29-1; D gene: NA; CDR3 DNA: TGCAGCGTTGGGGGGACGGGTCTTACGAACTATGGCTACACCTTC; CDR3 protein: CSVGGTGLTNYGYTF
J gene: TRBJ2-1; clone size: few; V gene: TRBV7-2; D gene: NA; CDR3 DNA: TGTGCCAGCAGCTCGTATAGCAATGAGCAGTTCTTC; CDR3 protein: CASSSYSNEQFF
J gene: TRBJ2-7; clone size: NA; V gene: TRBV20-1; D gene: NA; CDR3 DNA: TGCAGTGCTATGAACAGGGCCTCCTACGAGCAGTACTTC; CDR3 protein: CSAMNRASYEQYF
J gene: TRBJ2-3; clone size: NA; V gene: TRBV28; D gene: TRBD2; CDR3 DNA: TGTGCCAGCAGTTCTCCCGGACTAGCGGGGGGAGACAGAAATACGCAGTATTTT; CDR3 protein: CASSSPGLAGGDRNTQYF
J gene: TRBJ2-3; clone size: NA; V gene: TRBV9; D gene: NA; CDR3 DNA: TGTGCCAGCAGCGAGGACGGGGTTAGCGGCCATACGCAGTATTTT; CDR3 protein: CASSEDGVSGHTQYF
J gene: TRBJ2-5; clone size: few; V gene: TRBV15; D gene: NA; CDR3 DNA: TGTGCCACCAGCAACCACACCACCGTGACCCAGTACTTC; CDR3 protein: CATSNHTTVTQYF
J gene: TRBJ2-5; clone size: NA; V gene: TRBV29-1; D gene: TRBD1; CDR3 DNA: TGCAGCGCTGAGGGACAGGGGGCACCTGAGACCCAGTACTTC; CDR3 protein: CSAEGQGAPETQYF
J gene: TRBJ2-1; clone size: few; V gene: TRBV27; D gene: NA; CDR3 DNA: TGTGCCAGCAGTTCCATTGCCCACTCCTACAATGAGCAGTTCTTC; CDR3 protein: CASSSIAHSYNEQFF
J gene: TRBJ2-7; clone size: NA; V gene: TRBV7-2; D gene: TRBD2; CDR3 DNA: TGTGCCAGCAGCTTAGAGAGATCGGGGGGGCCTACCTACGAGCAGTACTTC; CDR3 protein: CASSLERSGGPTYEQYF
J gene: TRBJ2-5; clone size: few; V gene: TRBV28; D gene: NA; CDR3 DNA: TGTGCCAGCAGTACCGAAAGACGCATTCAAGAGACCCAGTACTTC; CDR3 protein: CASSTERRIQETQYF
J gene: TRBJ1-4; clone size: NA; V gene: TRBV7-9; D gene: NA; CDR3 DNA: TGTGCCAGCAGCTTAGCCGAAGTTTCGACTAATGAAAAACTGTTTTTT; CDR3 protein: CASSLAEVSTNEKLFF
J gene: TRBJ2-1; clone size: NA; V gene: TRBV20-1; D gene: NA; CDR3 DNA: TGCAGTGCTAAGGGACAACCGATCTCGAGGTATGACAATGAGCAGTTCTTC; CDR3 protein: CSAKGQPISRYDNEQFF
J gene: TRBJ2-1; clone size: few; V gene: TRBV4-2; D gene: TRBD2; CDR3 DNA: TGTGCCAGCAACCGGGACGGGGGGAATGAGCAGTTCTTC; CDR3 protein: CASNRDGGNEQFF
J gene: TRBJ2-5; clone size: NA; V gene: TRBV4-3; D gene: TRBD2; CDR3 DNA: TGCGCCAGCAGCAGCTCTAGCGGGGGGACTATAAGGACCCAGTACTTC; CDR3 protein: CASSSSSGGTIRTQYF